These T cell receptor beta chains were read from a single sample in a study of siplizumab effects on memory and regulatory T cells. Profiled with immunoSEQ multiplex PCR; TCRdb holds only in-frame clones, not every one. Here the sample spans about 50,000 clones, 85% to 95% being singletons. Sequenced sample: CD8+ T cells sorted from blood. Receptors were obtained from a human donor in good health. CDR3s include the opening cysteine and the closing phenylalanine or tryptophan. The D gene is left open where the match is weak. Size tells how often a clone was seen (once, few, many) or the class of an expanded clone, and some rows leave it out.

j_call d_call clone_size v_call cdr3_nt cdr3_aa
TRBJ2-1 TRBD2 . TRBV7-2 TGTGCCAGCAGCTTACGGTCGGGAGGAATTTACAATGAGCAGTTCTTC CASSLRSGGIYNEQFF
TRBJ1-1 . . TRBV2 TGTGCCAGCGCCTTCAGGGCCTTGAACACTGAAGCTTTCTTT CASAFRALNTEAFF
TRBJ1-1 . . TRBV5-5 TGTGCCAGCAGCTTATGGACTAGTCCTGAAGCTTTCTTT CASSLWTSPEAFF
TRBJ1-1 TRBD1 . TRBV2 TGTGCCAGCAGTGAAAGGGGGCTGAACACTGAAGCTTTCTTT CASSERGLNTEAFF
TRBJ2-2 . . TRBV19 TGTGCCAGTACGGATTGGGGGAAAAACACCGGGGAGCTGTTTTTT CASTDWGKNTGELFF
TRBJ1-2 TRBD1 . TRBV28 TGTGCCAGCAGCCCAAACGCCGGGACAGCAGAACTATACGGCTACACCTTC CASSPNAGTAELYGYTF
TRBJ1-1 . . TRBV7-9 TGTGCCAGCGGTTCGGCGAACACTGAAGCTTTCTTT CASGSANTEAFF
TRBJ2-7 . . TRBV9 TGTGCCAGCAGCGTAGGGTCAGGGCCGGGGGACGAGCAGTACTTC CASSVGSGPGDEQYF
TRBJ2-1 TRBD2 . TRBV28 TGTGCCAGCAGGCGAAAAGCGGGACTTCTCCCAAACAGTGTGAATGAGCAGTTCTTC CASRRKAGLLPNSVNEQFF
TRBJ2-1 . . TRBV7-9 TGTGCCAGCGGCATCTCCGCTGGGGAGCAGTTCTTC CASGISAGEQFF
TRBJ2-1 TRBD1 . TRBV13 TGTGCCAGCAGCGCGGGACAGGGCGCTGTCAATGAGCAGTTCTTC CASSAGQGAVNEQFF
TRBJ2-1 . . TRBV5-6 TGTGCCAGCAGCTTAGGGCGGAAAGACAATGAGCAGTTCTTC CASSLGRKDNEQFF
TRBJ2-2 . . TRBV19 TGTGCCAGTAGTTCGTCGCTTTTTCTCGGGGAGCTGTTTTTT CASSSSLFLGELFF
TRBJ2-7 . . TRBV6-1 TGTGCCAGCAGTGAAGACGGCGGGGCCTCCTACGAGCAGTACTTC CASSEDGGASYEQYF
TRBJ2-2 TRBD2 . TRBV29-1 TGCAGCGTCGCGATAGCGGGAGATAACACCGGGGAGCTGTTTTTT CSVAIAGDNTGELFF
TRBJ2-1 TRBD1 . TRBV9 TGTGCCAGCAGCGGGGGACAGTACAATGAGCAGTTCTTC CASSGGQYNEQFF
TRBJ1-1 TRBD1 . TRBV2 TGTGCCTACACCCCAGGGGGCCCTGAAGCTTTCTTT CAYTPGGPEAFF
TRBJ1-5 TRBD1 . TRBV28 TGTGCCAGCAGTGACACAGGGGGTCAGCCCCAGCATTTT CASSDTGGQPQHF
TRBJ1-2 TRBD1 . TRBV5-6 TGTGCCAGCAGCGGGACAGGGTTTGATGGCTACACCTTC CASSGTGFDGYTF
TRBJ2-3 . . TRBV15 TGTGCCACCAGTAGGGGTTTTGTAGATACGCAGTATTTT CATSRGFVDTQYF
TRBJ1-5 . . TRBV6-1 TGTGCCAGCAGTGAAACCGTCGGTCAGGGAGGTCAGCCCCAGCATTTT CASSETVGQGGQPQHF
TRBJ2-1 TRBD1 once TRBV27 TGTGCCAGCAGTTTAGTCCCGCCGGGGACAGGGTACAATGAGCAGTTCTTC CASSLVPPGTGYNEQFF
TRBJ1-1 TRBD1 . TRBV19 TGTGCCAGTAGTTTGGAGACAGGGGGGAACACTGAAGCTTTCTTT CASSLETGGNTEAFF
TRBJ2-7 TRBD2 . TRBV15 TGTGCCACCAGTATCGGGAGGGCAAGCTCCTACGAGCAGTACTTC CATSIGRASSYEQYF
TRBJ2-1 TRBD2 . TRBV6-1 TGTGCCAGCAGTGCCCGACTAGCGGGATTGTACAATGAGCAGTTCTTC CASSARLAGLYNEQFF
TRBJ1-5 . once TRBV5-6 TGTGCCAGCAGCCGCCAATCGGGGCAGCCCCAGCATTTT CASSRQSGQPQHF
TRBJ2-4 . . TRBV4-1 TGCGCCAGCAGCCCCACCCGGCCGGGGCGCGGGATTCAGTACTTC CASSPTRPGRGIQYF
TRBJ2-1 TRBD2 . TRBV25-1 TGTGCCTCCCGGGAGGGGTACAATGAGCAGTTCTTC CASREGYNEQFF